The 12 T cell receptor beta chains listed next were all sequenced from one sample in a study of T cells after yellow fever vaccination (dated by TCRdb to about 2019). This sample's treatment or condition label indicates: live attenuated yellow fever vaccine strain. Library creation used 5' RACE. Instrument used: Illumina HiSeq 2500. The public reads were reanalyzed by TCRdb: fastp trimming at Q25, MiXCR alignment, in-frame beta chains only. Identical CDR3 protein sequences are pooled into one entry, listed with their most common genes and DNA. Within this sample are around 400,000 distinct CDR3 sequences, with roughly 12% of them counted one time only. About 17% of the sample lies in the top ten. The sequences come from PBMCs, collected on the day of the first yellow fever vaccination. The receptors shown here come from a man between 18 and 29 years old who received the YFV17D yellow fever vaccine.

The chain employs TRBV12-3 or TRBV12-4 and TRBJ1-1, with D uncertain. The CDR3 extends over 15 amino acids. Trimming left V 6 bases short and J 0 bases short, with 14 bases between. Written as DNA, the CDR3 is TGTGCCAGCAGAAAAACAGAGATGTTGAACACTGAAGCTTTCTTT. This translates into CASRKTEMLNTEAFF.

V usage is TRBV7-9 and J usage is TRBJ1-2; a possible D gene is TRBD1 (5 bases). In germline, CDR1 is SEHNR, CDR2 FQNEAQ (reference sequence). V lost 0 bases, J lost 3 bases, and 17 bases lay in between. This CDR3 is built from 17 residues. CDR3 coding DNA: TGTGCCAGCAGCTTAGCAGGCGGGGCCGGGAGGGACTATGGCTACACCTTC. Protein product: CASSLAGGAGRDYGYTF.

The chain has TRBV20-1 and TRBJ2-1; 7 nucleotides line up with TRBD2. CDR3 length equals 11 residues. With 6 bases clipped from V and 15 bases from J, the junction kept 11 bases outside the gene matches. Germline V gene lookup returns CDR1 DFQATT and CDR2 SNEGSKA (reference sequence). As DNA, the CDR3 is TGCAGTGCACCGACTGGGGGGGTACGGTTCTTC. Translation: CSAPTGGVRFF.

The V and J genes are TRBV7-9 and TRBJ2-1; possibly TRBD2 for D (6 bases). Trimming took 1 base from V and 6 from J, leaving 10 bases between them. Germline lookup yields CDR1 SEHNR and CDR2 FQNEAQ (reference sequence). CDR3 size: 14 residues. CDR3 sequence reads: CASSLGGVFNEQFF. In DNA form, the CDR3 reads TGTGCCAGCAGCTTAGGCGGGGTCTTCAATGAGCAGTTCTTC.

This chain connects TRBV4-3 to TRBJ1-2, with TRBD1 as a possible D gene (5 bases). V was shortened by 3 bases and J by 8 bases, with 16 bases between the two germline ends. The CDR3 extends over 14 amino acids. Looked up from germline, CDR1 is LGHNA and CDR2 is YSLEER. CDR3 region: CASSQGGISSGYTF. The CDR3 DNA sequence: TGCGCCAGCAGCCAGGGGGGGATTTCGTCGGGCTACACCTTC.

CDR3 region: CASRHTSGAYNEQFF. The CDR3 DNA reads TGTGCCAGCAGACACACTAGCGGGGCCTACAATGAGCAGTTCTTC. The genes are TRBV6-1 and TRBJ2-1; 10 bases are a match to TRBD2. The CDR3 contains 15 residues. The V gene end was trimmed by 6 bases and the J gene end by 2 bases; junction bases not matched to a gene: 4. Germline V gene lookup returns CDR1 MNHNS and CDR2 SASEGT.

This chain uses TRBV10-2 with TRBJ2-2; maybe TRBD2 (5 bases). Between the trimmed V and J ends, which lost 7 bases and 4 bases, there was a span of 13 bases. Germline CDR1 and CDR2: WSHSY and SAAADI. CDR3 length equals 14 residues. The CDR3 protein is CASMGSESTGELFF. The DNA for the CDR3 is TGCGCCAGCATGGGTAGCGAGTCCACCGGGGAGCTGTTTTTT.

The V call is TRBV25-1, the J call TRBJ2-7; TRBD1 matches at 10 bases. The CDR3 has 16 residues. Germline CDR1 is MGHDK and CDR2 is SYGVNS. Losses at the gene ends were 2 bases for V and 9 bases for J; bases not matched to a gene: 13. The CDR3 protein is CASSEEVVVGTGAQYV. In DNA, the CDR3 is TGTGCCAGCAGTGAAGAGGTTGTGGTTGGGACAGGGGCGCAGTACGTC.

The chain has TRBV7-2 and TRBJ2-2; TRBD1 might be the D (6 bases). V dropped 1 base and J dropped 4 bases, with 13 bases sitting between them. CDR3 length: 16 residues. Germline CDR1 is SGHTA and CDR2 is FQGNSA. The CDR3 sequence is CASSLGGGRGTGELFF. The CDR3 coding sequence is TGTGCCAGCAGCTTAGGAGGGGGAAGGGGCACCGGGGAGCTGTTTTTT.

The chain joins TRBV6-2 or TRBV6-3 to TRBJ1-1, with D tentatively TRBD1 (5 bases). The CDR3 is 13 amino acids. Germline assignment: CDR1 MNHEY and CDR2 SVGEGT. With 6 bases removed from V and 4 bases from J, the gap between germline ends came to 12 bases. The CDR3 coding sequence is TGTGCCAGCAGCCGCGTAAGGGGCACTGAAGCTTTCTTT. Translated, it gives CASSRVRGTEAFF.

This clonotype came up a few times. CDR3 in DNA: TGTGCCAGCAGCCAATCCCCAGACTATGGCTACACCTTC. Protein product: CASSQSPDYGYTF. This chain uses TRBV16 with TRBJ1-2; D unresolved. In germline, CDR1 is KGHSY, CDR2 FQNENV. The V and J ends lost 0 bases and 3 bases respectively, with 5 bases between them. The CDR3 is 13 amino acids.

The V call is TRBV11-2, the J call TRBJ2-5; 7 bases match TRBD1. The CDR3 spans 15 residues. CDR1 SGHAT and CDR2 FQNNGV come from the germline V gene. V lost 0 bases and J lost 4; bases outside the gene matches: 5. CDR3 coding DNA: TGTGCCAGCAGCTTAGATCGAGGGACAGCAGAGACCCAGTACTTC. This sequence encodes CASSLDRGTAETQYF. The complete variable domain, with remaining parts taken from reference TRBV11-2 and TRBJ2-5, reads EAGVAQSPRYKIIEKRQSVAFWCNPISGHATLYWYQQILGQGPKLLIQFQNNGVVDDSQLPKDRFSAERLKGVDSTLKIQPAKLEDSAVYLCASSLDRGTAETQYFGPGTRLLVL.